This paragraph reports one T cell receptor beta chain. This sample is drawn from a study of T cell changes during pregnancy in multiple sclerosis. TCRdb keeps only in-frame clones here, not all; method: immunoSEQ multiplex PCR. Among approximately 38,000 clones, 91% were seen once, and the ten largest hold 6.1%. The sample was CD8+ T cells from peripheral blood mononuclear cells, taken in the second trimester of pregnancy. This receptor was obtained from a female donor with multiple sclerosis, enrolled in a pregnancy study.

In DNA, the CDR3 is TGTGCCATCAGTGAACAGGGTTTCGATCAGCCCCAGCATTTT. Translated: CAISEQGFDQPQHF. The chain joins TRBV10-3 to TRBJ1-5; D may be TRBD1 (6 bases). Per germline, CDR1 ENHRY and CDR2 SYGVKD. The CDR3 loop spans 14 amino acids. Trimming stripped 3 bases from V and 5 bases from J, with 11 bases between.